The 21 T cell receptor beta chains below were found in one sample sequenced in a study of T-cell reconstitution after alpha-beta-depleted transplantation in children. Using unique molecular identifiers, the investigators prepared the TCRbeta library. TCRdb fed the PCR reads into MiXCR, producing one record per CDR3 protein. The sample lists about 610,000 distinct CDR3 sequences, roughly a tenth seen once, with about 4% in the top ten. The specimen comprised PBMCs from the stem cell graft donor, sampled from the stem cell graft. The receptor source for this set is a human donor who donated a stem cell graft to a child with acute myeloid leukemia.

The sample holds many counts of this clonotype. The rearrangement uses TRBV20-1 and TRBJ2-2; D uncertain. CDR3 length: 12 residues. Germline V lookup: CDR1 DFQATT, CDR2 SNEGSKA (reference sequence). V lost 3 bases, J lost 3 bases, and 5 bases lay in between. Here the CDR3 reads CSASGDTGELFF. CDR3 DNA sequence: TGCAGTGCTAGTGGAGACACCGGGGAGCTGTTTTTT.

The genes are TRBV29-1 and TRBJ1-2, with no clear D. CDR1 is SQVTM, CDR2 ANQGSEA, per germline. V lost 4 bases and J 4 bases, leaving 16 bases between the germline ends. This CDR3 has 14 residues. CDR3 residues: CSVGAHGNPYGYTF. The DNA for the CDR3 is TGCAGCGTTGGGGCTCATGGAAACCCCTATGGCTACACCTTC.

CDR3 in amino acids: CASSEGAGSSYEQYF. In DNA, the CDR3 is TGTGCCAGCAGTGAAGGAGCGGGAAGCTCCTACGAGCAGTACTTC. The rearrangement links TRBV2 to TRBJ2-7; TRBD2 matches 7 bases. Unmatched junction bases numbered 3, after V lost 1 base and J lost 0 bases. This CDR3 has 15 residues. The V gene's germline CDR1 is SNHLY and CDR2 FYNNEI.

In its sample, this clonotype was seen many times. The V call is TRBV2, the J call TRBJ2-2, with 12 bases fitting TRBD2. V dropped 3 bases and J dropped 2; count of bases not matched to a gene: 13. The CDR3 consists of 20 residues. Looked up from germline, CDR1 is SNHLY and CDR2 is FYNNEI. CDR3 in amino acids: CASSEGRSSGRAQNTGELFF. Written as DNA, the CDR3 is TGTGCCAGCAGTGAGGGCCGTTCTAGCGGGAGGGCCCAAAACACCGGGGAGCTGTTTTTT.

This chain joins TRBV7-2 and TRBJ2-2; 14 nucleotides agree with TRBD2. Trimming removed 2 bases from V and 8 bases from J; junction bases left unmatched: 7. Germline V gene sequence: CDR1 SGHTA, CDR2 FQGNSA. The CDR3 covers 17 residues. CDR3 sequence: CASSLRGTSGSRGELFF. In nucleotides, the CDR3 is TGTGCCAGCAGCTTAAGGGGGACTAGCGGGAGTCGGGGGGAGCTGTTTTTT.

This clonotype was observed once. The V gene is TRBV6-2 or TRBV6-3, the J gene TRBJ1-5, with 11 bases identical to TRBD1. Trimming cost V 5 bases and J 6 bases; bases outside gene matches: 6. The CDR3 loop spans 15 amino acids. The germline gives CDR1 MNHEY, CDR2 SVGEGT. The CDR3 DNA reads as TGTGCCAGCAGTAAGGGGACAGGGGGGGTTCAGCCCCAGCATTTT. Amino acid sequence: CASSKGTGGVQPQHF.

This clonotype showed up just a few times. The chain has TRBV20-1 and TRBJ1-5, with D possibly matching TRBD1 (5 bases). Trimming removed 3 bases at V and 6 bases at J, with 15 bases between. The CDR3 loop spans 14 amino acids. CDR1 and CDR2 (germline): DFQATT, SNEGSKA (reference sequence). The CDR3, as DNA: TGCAGTGCTAGGGTTGGGGGGGTGGTTCAGCCCCAGCATTTT. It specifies CSARVGGVVQPQHF.

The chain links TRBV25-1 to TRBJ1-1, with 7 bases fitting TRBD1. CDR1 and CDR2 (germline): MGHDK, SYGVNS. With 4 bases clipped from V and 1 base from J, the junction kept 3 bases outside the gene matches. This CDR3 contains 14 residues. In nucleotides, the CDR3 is TGTGCCAGCAGTGGATACAGGGGGAACACTGAAGCTTTCTTT. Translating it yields CASSGYRGNTEAFF.

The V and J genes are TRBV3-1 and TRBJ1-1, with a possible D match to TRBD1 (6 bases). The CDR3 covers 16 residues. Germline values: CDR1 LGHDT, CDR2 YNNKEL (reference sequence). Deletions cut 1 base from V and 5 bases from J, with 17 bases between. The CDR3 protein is CASSQAPGGVRTEAFF. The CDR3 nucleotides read TGTGCCAGCAGCCAAGCCCCTGGGGGCGTAAGGACTGAAGCTTTCTTT. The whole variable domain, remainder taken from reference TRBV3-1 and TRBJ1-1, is DTAVSQTPKYLVTQMGNDKSIKCEQNLGHDTMYWYKQDSKKFLKIMFSYNNKELIINETVPNRFSPKSPDKAHLNLHINSLELGDSAVYFCASSQAPGGVRTEAFFGQGTRLTVV.

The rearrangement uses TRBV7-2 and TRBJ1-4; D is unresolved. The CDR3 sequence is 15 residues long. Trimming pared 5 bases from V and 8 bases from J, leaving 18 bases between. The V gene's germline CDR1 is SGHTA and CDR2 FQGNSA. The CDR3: CASSPQSARWEKLFF. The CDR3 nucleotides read TGTGCCAGCAGCCCTCAATCAGCCCGGTGGGAAAAACTGTTTTTT.

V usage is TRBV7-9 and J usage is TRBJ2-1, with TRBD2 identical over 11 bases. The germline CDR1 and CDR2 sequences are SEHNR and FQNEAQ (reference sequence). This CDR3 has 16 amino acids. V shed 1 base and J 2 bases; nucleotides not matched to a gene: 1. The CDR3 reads CASSLVLAGAYNEQFF. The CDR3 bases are TGTGCCAGCAGCTTAGTACTAGCGGGAGCCTACAATGAGCAGTTCTTC.

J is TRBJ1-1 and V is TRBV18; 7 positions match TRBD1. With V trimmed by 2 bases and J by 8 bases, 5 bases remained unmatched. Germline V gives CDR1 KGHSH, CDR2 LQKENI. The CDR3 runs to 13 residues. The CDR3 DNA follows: TGTGCCAGCTCACCAACAACAGGGGTCGAAGCTTTCTTT. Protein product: CASSPTTGVEAFF.

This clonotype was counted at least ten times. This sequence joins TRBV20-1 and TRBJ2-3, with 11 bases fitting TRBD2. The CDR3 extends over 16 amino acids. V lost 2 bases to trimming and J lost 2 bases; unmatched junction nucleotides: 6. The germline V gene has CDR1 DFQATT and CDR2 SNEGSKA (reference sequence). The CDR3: CSARSISGRATDTQYF. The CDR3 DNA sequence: TGCAGTGCTAGATCAATTAGCGGGAGGGCCACAGATACGCAGTATTTT.

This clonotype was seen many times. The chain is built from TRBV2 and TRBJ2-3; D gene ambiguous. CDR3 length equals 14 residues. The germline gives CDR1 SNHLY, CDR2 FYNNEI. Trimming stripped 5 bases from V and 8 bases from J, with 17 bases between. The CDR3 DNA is TGTGCCAGCAGTTCGGACCGTTTCGTTGGTACGCAGTATTTT. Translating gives CASSSDRFVGTQYF.

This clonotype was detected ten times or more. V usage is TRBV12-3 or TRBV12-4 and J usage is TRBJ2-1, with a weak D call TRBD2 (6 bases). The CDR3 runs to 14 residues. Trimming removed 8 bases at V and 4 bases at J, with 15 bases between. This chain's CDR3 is CASSYSGGYNEQFF. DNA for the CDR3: TGTGCCAGCTCTTATAGCGGAGGTTACAATGAGCAGTTCTTC.

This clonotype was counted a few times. This chain's CDR3 is CASSVNSGGTEAFF. The DNA of the CDR3 is TGTGCCAGCAGCGTAAATTCCGGGGGCACTGAAGCTTTCTTT. The rearrangement joins TRBV9 to TRBJ1-1, with D maybe TRBD1 (5 bases). Trimming took off 1 base at V and 4 bases at J, with 11 bases between the two ends. The germline V gene has CDR1 SGDLS and CDR2 YYNGEE. This CDR3 spans 14 amino acids.

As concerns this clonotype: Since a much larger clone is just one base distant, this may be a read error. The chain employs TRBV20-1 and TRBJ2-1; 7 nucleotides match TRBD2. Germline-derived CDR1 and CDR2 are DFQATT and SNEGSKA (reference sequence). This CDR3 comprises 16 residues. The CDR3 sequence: CCARGGTQDSYNEQFF. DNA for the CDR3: TGCTGTGCTAGGGGAGGGACCCAAGACTCCTACAATGAGCAGTTCTTC.

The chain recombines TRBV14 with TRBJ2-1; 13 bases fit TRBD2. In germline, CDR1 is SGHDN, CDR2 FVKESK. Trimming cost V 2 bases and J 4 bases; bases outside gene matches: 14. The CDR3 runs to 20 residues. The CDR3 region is CASSQNSGTSGTKLYNEQFF. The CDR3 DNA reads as TGTGCCAGCAGCCAAAACTCCGGGACTAGCGGGACCAAGCTTTACAATGAGCAGTTCTTC.

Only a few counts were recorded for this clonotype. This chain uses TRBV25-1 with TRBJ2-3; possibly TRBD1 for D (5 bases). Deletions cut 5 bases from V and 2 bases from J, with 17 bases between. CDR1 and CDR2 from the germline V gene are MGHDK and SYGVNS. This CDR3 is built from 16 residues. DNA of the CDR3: TGTGCCAGCAGTTCAGAGACCAGGGTTTTCACAGATACGCAGTATTTT. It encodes CASSSETRVFTDTQYF. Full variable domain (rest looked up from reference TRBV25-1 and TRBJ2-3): EADIYQTPRYLVIGTGKKITLECSQTMGHDKMYWYQQDPGMELHLIHYSYGVNSTEKGDLSSESTVSRIRTEHFPLTLESARPSHTSQYLCASSSETRVFTDTQYFGPGTRLTVL.

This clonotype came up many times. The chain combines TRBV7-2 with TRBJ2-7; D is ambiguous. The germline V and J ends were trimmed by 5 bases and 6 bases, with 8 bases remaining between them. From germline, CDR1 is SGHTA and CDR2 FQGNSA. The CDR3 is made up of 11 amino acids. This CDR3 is CASSVGSEQYF. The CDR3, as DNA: TGTGCCAGCAGCGTGGGAAGCGAGCAGTACTTC.

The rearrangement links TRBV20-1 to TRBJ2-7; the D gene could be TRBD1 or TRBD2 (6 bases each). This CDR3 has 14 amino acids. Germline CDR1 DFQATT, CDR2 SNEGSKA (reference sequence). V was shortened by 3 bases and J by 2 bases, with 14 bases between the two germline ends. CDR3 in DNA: TGCAGTGCTAGCGAAGGGGGGCGGCCCTACGAGCAGTACTTC. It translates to CSASEGGRPYEQYF.